Listed here are 17 T cell receptor beta chains from one sample, sequenced in a study of blood T cell repertoires in COVID-19. Using immunoSEQ multiplex PCR, the repertoire was profiled, and TCRdb retains in-frame clones only, with some absent. The sample records some 180,000 clones, 89% being singletons. The specimen was peripheral blood. The receptor set was obtained from a man aged 40-49 years with acute or convalescent COVID-19.

V is TRBV19 and J is TRBJ2-7; the match to TRBD1 covers 9 bases. Looked up from germline, CDR1 is LNHDA and CDR2 is SQIVND (reference sequence). CDR3 length equals 12 residues. Losses at the gene ends were 4 bases for V and 8 bases for J; bases not matched to a gene: 3. Written as DNA, the CDR3 is TGTGCCAGTAGTACACAGGGGGCCAAGCAGTACTTC. Translation gives CASSTQGAKQYF.

The rearrangement uses TRBV12-5 and TRBJ1-1, with D perhaps TRBD1 (5 bases). CDR1 LGHNT and CDR2 FRNRAP come from the germline V gene. The CDR3 length is 16 residues. Trimming stripped 0 bases from V and 0 bases from J, with 11 bases between. The CDR3 protein is CASGLVRGEMNTEAFF. The CDR3 nucleotides read TGTGCTAGTGGTTTGGTAAGGGGTGAGATGAACACTGAAGCTTTCTTT. Looking up the rest from reference TRBV12-5 and TRBJ1-1 gives the full variable domain: DARVTQTPRHKVTEMGQEVTMRCQPILGHNTVFWYRQTMMQGLELLAYFRNRAPLDDSGMPKDRFSAEMPDATLATLKIQPSEPRDSAVYFCASGLVRGEMNTEAFFGQGTRLTVV.

This sequence joins TRBV7-2 and TRBJ2-1; 9 nucleotides agree with TRBD1. V was pared by 1 base and J by 3 bases, with 4 bases of the junction left unmatched. The CDR3 is 16 residues long. CDR1 SGHTA and CDR2 FQGNSA come from the germline V gene. The DNA for the CDR3 is TGTGCCAGCAGCTTAGGGGGACAGGGCTACTACAATGAGCAGTTCTTC. It encodes CASSLGGQGYYNEQFF.

This clone was recorded only once. The chain joins TRBV24-1 to TRBJ2-2; D gene unclear. Germline V gene lookup returns CDR1 KGHDR and CDR2 SFDVKD. The CDR3 contains 14 residues. Trimming pared 4 bases from V and 5 bases from J, leaving 10 bases between. CDR3 residues: CATSDVARTGELFF. The CDR3 coding sequence is TGTGCCACCAGTGACGTGGCCAGAACCGGGGAGCTGTTTTTT.

The V gene is TRBV6-2 or TRBV6-3, the J gene TRBJ2-7; unclear D gene. Trimming cost V 5 bases and J 10 bases, with 15 bases left between them. Germline V gives CDR1 MNHEY, CDR2 SVGEGT. This CDR3 region has 12 residues. CDR3 in DNA: TGTGCCAGCAGTAAGAGTCCTACCCCACAGTACTTC. Its protein is CASSKSPTPQYF.

A note on this clone: This CDR3 is also generated by other DNA sequences in the sample. The rearrangement links TRBV19 to TRBJ2-5; 14 bases align to TRBD2. Germline V gene data show CDR1 as LNHDA and CDR2 as SQIVND (reference sequence). The CDR3 covers 16 residues. The V and J ends lost 1 base and 5 bases, in that order; junction bases with no gene match: 3. The CDR3 loop reads CASSIGLAGGQETQYF. CDR3 nucleotide sequence: TGTGCCAGTAGTATAGGACTAGCGGGGGGGCAGGAGACCCAGTACTTC.

The gene calls are TRBV24-1 and TRBJ2-3; 9 bases match TRBD2. Germline loops: CDR1 KGHDR, CDR2 SFDVKD. With 3 bases clipped from V and 0 bases from J, the junction kept 0 bases outside the gene matches. The CDR3 is 15 residues long. Here the CDR3 reads CATSDGLASTDTQYF. The CDR3 coding sequence is TGTGCCACCAGTGATGGACTAGCGAGCACAGATACGCAGTATTTT.

This clone was found a few times. This CDR3 is also generated by other DNA sequences in the sample. The rearrangement uses TRBV24-1 and TRBJ2-3; D is unresolved. The CDR3 sequence is 13 residues long. V gave up 0 bases and J gave up 6 bases, with 6 bases separating them. Germline CDR1 and CDR2: KGHDR and SFDVKD. The chain's CDR3 is CATSDLTRDTQYF. Written as DNA, the CDR3 is TGTGCCACCAGTGATTTGACGCGGGATACGCAGTATTTT.

The chain combines TRBV6-6 with TRBJ2-7; perhaps TRBD1 as D (6 bases). V was shortened by 0 bases and J by 5 bases, with 17 bases between the two germline ends. In germline, CDR1 is MNHNY, CDR2 SVGAGI (reference sequence). The CDR3 is made up of 16 amino acids. The CDR3 nucleotides are TGTGCCAGCAGTTACTCTTCGCCAGGGGTCCCCCACGAGCAGTACTTC. Translated: CASSYSSPGVPHEQYF.

V and J are TRBV7-2 and TRBJ2-1, with TRBD1 matching 8 bases. Germline lookup yields CDR1 SGHTA and CDR2 FQGNSA. CDR3 length: 15 amino acids. Trimming at V came to 8 bases and at J to 2 bases, leaving 8 bases not matched to a gene. In DNA form, the CDR3 reads TGTGCCAGCGGTCCGACAGGGGCTACCTACAATGAGCAGTTCTTC. Residues: CASGPTGATYNEQFF.

V gene TRBV6-5 combines with J gene TRBJ1-1; 11 nucleotides agree with TRBD1. This CDR3 comprises 15 residues. With 6 bases clipped from V and 2 bases from J, the junction kept 5 bases outside the gene matches. CDR1 MNHEY and CDR2 SVGAGI come from the germline V gene. Here the CDR3 DNA reads TGTGCCAGCAGAAGGACAGGGGGCAGCAACACTGAAGCTTTCTTT. As protein: CASRRTGGSNTEAFF.

The chain has TRBV5-1 and TRBJ1-5; D not resolved. V gave up 0 bases and J gave up 0 bases, with 4 bases separating them. Germline CDR1 and CDR2: SGHRS and YFSETQ. CDR3 length: 14 amino acids. CDR3 amino acids: CASSLDGSNQPQHF. The CDR3 DNA sequence: TGCGCCAGCAGCTTGGACGGTAGCAATCAGCCCCAGCATTTT.

This chain links TRBV3-1 (or the pseudogene TRBV3-2) with TRBJ2-1; 9 bases are shared with TRBD2. Trimming at V came to 6 bases and at J to 3 bases, leaving 6 bases not matched to a gene. The CDR3 contains 15 residues. Germline V gene data show CDR1 as LGHDT and CDR2 as YNNKEL (reference sequence). The DNA of the CDR3 is TGTGCCAGCAGTCTCGGGCGGGGGGGCTACAATGAGCAGTTCTTC. The encoded protein is CASSLGRGGYNEQFF.

In its sample, this clone was seen once. The chain couples TRBV7-6 to TRBJ1-2; 8 bases agree with TRBD1. The germline V gene encodes CDR1 SGHVS and CDR2 FNYEAQ. There are 14 residues in the CDR3. Germline trimming cut 6 bases from V and 4 bases from J; bases unmatched to any gene: 7. Written as DNA, the CDR3 is TGTGCCAGCAGTCAGGGACAGGCGGCCTATGGCTACACCTTC. Encoded protein: CASSQGQAAYGYTF. The full variable domain, with the rest looked up from reference TRBV7-6 and TRBJ1-2, is GAGVSQSPRYKVTKRGQDVALRCDPISGHVSLYWYRQALGQGPEFLTYFNYEAQQDKSGLPNDRFSAERPEGSISTLTIQRTEQRDSAMYRCASSQGQAAYGYTFGSGTRLTVV.

The chain joins TRBV5-1 to TRBJ2-7, with TRBD2 matching over 8 bases. V was clipped by 0 bases and J by 6 bases; unmatched bases: 2. The CDR3 has 13 residues. Germline loops: CDR1 SGHRS, CDR2 YFSETQ. DNA for the CDR3: TGCGCCAGCAGCTTGGAGGCGGGGGGCGAGCAGTACTTC. Translating it yields CASSLEAGGEQYF.

The chain recombines TRBV12-3 or TRBV12-4 with TRBJ1-2; TRBD1 aligns across 8 bases. The CDR3 is 13 residues long. The V gene end was trimmed by 5 bases and the J gene end by 6 bases; junction bases not matched to a gene: 5. The chain's CDR3 is CASSQGASNGYTF. The CDR3 region has the DNA TGTGCCAGCAGTCAGGGGGCTTCTAATGGCTACACCTTC.

The chain recombines TRBV25-1 with TRBJ2-5; 9 bases agree with TRBD1. The CDR3 has 14 residues. Germline CDR1 reads MGHDK; CDR2 reads SYGVNS. The V segment lost 3 bases and the J segment 4 bases; nucleotides outside the gene matches: 3. In DNA, the CDR3 is TGTGCCAGCAGTGAGGGACAGGGTGGAGAGACCCAGTACTTC. Encoded protein: CASSEGQGGETQYF.